This T cell receptor beta chain was obtained from a study of T-cell reconstitution after alpha-beta-depleted transplantation in children (dated by TCRdb to about 2016). Study-level background: The study quantitatively tracked T-cell immune reconstitution after TCRalphabeta/CD19-depleted allogeneic hematopoietic cell transplantation in children using TCR repertoire profiling.

The receptor library was made with PCR. TCRdb shows the sequencer as Illumina HiSeq 2500. TCR library preparation used molecular barcoding, with unique molecular identifiers applied to normalize quantification of the TCRbeta repertoire. TCRdb trimmed the raw reads at Q25, called clones with MiXCR and kept productive beta chains. CDR3 protein sequences are deduplicated, and each keeps its most common genes and DNA. The sample contains about 110,000 distinct CDR3 sequences, 9% to 12% of them found a single time. The ten largest clones take up about 7.3% of the sample. This clonotype was picked up many times. Its cognate antigen has yet to be identified. No much larger clone exists at a distance of one base, and base qualities are not known. Including cysteine and phenylalanine, the CDR3 has 17 amino acids. Only the CDR3 portion is preserved as DNA: 51 bases, with reading frame beginning at the first base. For CDR1 and CDR2, the germline V gene (reference sequence) lists DFQATT and SNEGSKA. Germline trimming amounts to 0 bases on V and 5 bases on J, with 11 as the count of junction bases outside the gene matches.

The receptor comes from a human donor who donated a stem cell graft to a child with acute lymphoblastic leukemia. The source was PBMCs from the stem cell graft donor, collected from the stem cell graft. The V and J segments used are TRBV20-1 and TRBJ2-5; TRBD2 agrees with 11 junctional bases. Here the CDR3 is given as CSARDPLSGRAKETQYF. The DNA sequence reads TGCAGTGCTAGAGATCCCCTTAGCGGGAGGGCCAAGGAGACCCAGTACTTC.